Described below is a single TCR beta chain sequence and its context. The target antigen is unknown. The CDR3 has 15 residues. Per the germline V gene, CDR1 is LNHNV and CDR2 is YYDKDF (reference sequence). V was cut by 1 base and J by 8 bases, with 17 bases left in between. TCRdb processed the 5' RACE reads anew with MiXCR; each CDR3 protein has one entry. The data show over 400,000 distinct CDR3 sequences, 20% to 25% seen once. These data are taken from a study of T-cell memory formation after mild COVID-19. General study findings and limits: Within pre-infection memory, some responding clones were found, suggesting cross-reactive memory joined.

The sequenced sample was PBMCs or a T cell subset sorted from them (not recorded which). The rearrangement joins TRBV15 to TRBJ1-2; D is uncertain. The TCR originated in an adult woman who had mild COVID-19 (a few samples of this study predate the infection). Cell type and time point are not known. The CDR3 here is CATSRASGFKEGYTF. CDR3 sequence (DNA): TGTGCCACCAGCAGAGCCTCCGGGTTTAAAGAAGGCTACACCTTC.